Shown below are 23 T cell receptor beta chains from a single sample sequenced in a study of breast tumors, draining lymph nodes, adjacent tissues. TCRdb called the multiplex PCR reads again in MiXCR, with one record for every CDR3 protein. The profile covers 270,000 or so distinct CDR3 sequences, with 30% appearing a single time and roughly 1.1% taken by the ten largest. Samples came from axillary lymph nodes draining the breast cancer. The sequenced material came from axillary lymph node tissue. Every receptor here comes from a female donor with breast cancer. Some clones in this sample may be carry-over from other donors' samples.

J is TRBJ1-4 and V is TRBV18; maybe TRBD1 (6 bases). Germline lookup yields CDR1 KGHSH and CDR2 LQKENI. V was pared by 2 bases and J by 3 bases, with 10 bases between. The CDR3 has 15 residues. The CDR3 spells CASSPVRGANEKLFF. CDR3 sequence (DNA): TGTGCCAGCTCACCAGTCAGGGGTGCTAATGAAAAACTGTTTTTT.

Concerning this clonotype itself: It may be a read error: a sequence one base away is much more abundant. V is TRBV25-1 and J is TRBJ1-1; no clear D. Between the trimmed V and J ends, which lost 6 bases and 6 bases, there was a span of 20 bases. Germline V gene lookup returns CDR1 MGHDK and CDR2 SYGVNS. This CDR3 region has 15 residues. The CDR3 loop reads CASSLGRRPAAEAFF. In DNA form, the CDR3 reads TGTGCCAGCAGCTTGGGCAGACGGCCTGCCGCTGAAGCTTTCTTT.

This clonotype was found many times. The CDR3 loop reads CASSRTKSGSPLHF. In DNA form, the CDR3 reads TGTGCCAGCAGTCGAACAAAATCAGGTTCACCCCTCCACTTT. The chain employs TRBV27 and TRBJ1-6; no clear D gene. The V end lost 5 bases, the J end lost 9 bases, and 14 bases lay between the germline ends. CDR3 length: 14 amino acids. The germline gives CDR1 MNHEY, CDR2 SMNVEV (reference sequence).

This clonotype came up once. The V gene is TRBV20-1, the J gene TRBJ2-3; 9 bases agree with TRBD2. J lost 11 bases, V lost 0 bases, and 12 bases had no gene match. Germline V CDR1 and CDR2: DFQATT, SNEGSKA (reference sequence). This CDR3 is 15 amino acids long. The CDR3 bases are TGCAGTGCTAGAGATCGGGGCGGGAGGGCCGTTGAGCAGTATTTT. Protein product: CSARDRGGRAVEQYF.

This clonotype was seen at least ten times. The chain links TRBV29-1 to TRBJ2-3; D is perhaps TRBD2 (6 bases). The V end lost 3 bases, the J end lost 0 bases, and 19 bases lay between the germline ends. The CDR3 contains 17 residues. Germline CDR1 reads SQVTM; CDR2 reads ANQGSEA. The CDR3 DNA reads TGCAGCGTTGAGGGCCTAGCGAACCCGGCTAGCACAGATACGCAGTATTTT. Its translation: CSVEGLANPASTDTQYF.

This clonotype was detected many times. This chain uses TRBV11-2 with TRBJ2-5, with D unclear. V dropped 0 bases and J dropped 3 bases, with 8 bases sitting between them. The CDR3 is 14 residues long. Germline lookup yields CDR1 SGHAT and CDR2 FQNNGV. The CDR3 spells CASSLERGEETQYF. The CDR3 DNA reads TGTGCCAGCAGCTTAGAACGCGGAGAAGAGACCCAGTACTTC. The whole variable domain, remainder taken from reference TRBV11-2 and TRBJ2-5, is EAGVAQSPRYKIIEKRQSVAFWCNPISGHATLYWYQQILGQGPKLLIQFQNNGVVDDSQLPKDRFSAERLKGVDSTLKIQPAKLEDSAVYLCASSLERGEETQYFGPGTRLLVL.

The gene calls are TRBV5-6 and TRBJ1-3; D possibly corresponds to TRBD1 (6 bases). Trimming left V 2 bases short and J 11 bases short, with 14 bases between. CDR1 is SGHDT, CDR2 YYEEEE, per germline. This CDR3 is 13 amino acids long. The CDR3 nucleotides are TGTGCCAGCAGCTTCTGGAGGGGGGCGGCCATATATTTT. It yields the protein CASSFWRGAAIYF.

Remarks on this clonotype: This may arise from a read error, as a much more abundant clone is one base away. This chain connects TRBV30 to TRBJ1-6; D is unresolved. Germline V CDR1 and CDR2: GTSNPN, SVGIG (reference sequence). CDR3 length equals 14 residues. CDR3 nucleotides: TGTGCCTGGAAGGGAGACCAGAGCAATTCACCCCTCCGCTTT. It yields the protein CAWKGDQSNSPLRF. Variable domain in full (rest from reference TRBV30 and TRBJ1-6): SQTIHQWPATLVQPVGSPLSLECTVEGTSNPNLYWYRQAAGRGLQLLFYSVGIGQISSEVPQNLSASRPQDRQFILSSKKLLLSDSGFYLCAWKGDQSNSPLRFGNGTRLTVT.

This clonotype was picked up one time. This sequence joins TRBV11-3 and TRBJ1-1; TRBD1 aligns across 9 bases. Germline V gives CDR1 SGHNT, CDR2 YENEEA. V dropped 5 bases and J dropped 4; count of bases not matched to a gene: 5. The CDR3 is 14 residues long. The CDR3 region has the DNA TGTGCCAGCAGCCCAGAGGGACAGGGCACTGAAGCTTTCTTT. As protein: CASSPEGQGTEAFF.

This clonotype was picked up one time. V gene TRBV10-2 combines with J gene TRBJ2-6; TRBD1 is a possible D gene (6 bases). Germline loops: CDR1 WSHSY, CDR2 SAAADI. The ends were cut back, 0 bases at V and 4 bases at J, with 7 bases in the middle. This CDR3 has 15 residues. The CDR3, as DNA: TGCGCCAGCAGTGAGTCGAGGGGGGGGGCCAACGTCCTGACTTTC. Translating gives CASSESRGGANVLTF.

This chain connects TRBV6-1 to TRBJ1-2, with D possibly TRBD1 on 5 matching bases. The CDR3 loop spans 15 amino acids. From germline, CDR1 is MNHNS and CDR2 SASEGT. The ends were cut back, 1 base at V and 6 bases at J, with 15 bases in the middle. The CDR3 loop reads CASSEGRRGFDGYTF. The DNA of the CDR3 is TGTGCCAGCAGTGAAGGCCGGCGGGGGTTTGATGGCTACACCTTC.

The table lists this clonotype with many counts. The chain employs TRBV25-1 and TRBJ2-1, with a weak D call TRBD2 (6 bases). The CDR3 consists of 15 residues. Trimming removed 7 bases from V and 0 bases from J, with 13 bases in between. Germline CDR1 is MGHDK and CDR2 is SYGVNS. The CDR3 sequence: CASKPGLSSYNEQFF. CDR3 nucleotides: TGTGCCAGCAAACCGGGACTCAGCTCCTACAATGAGCAGTTCTTC.

As to this clonotype: The conserved phenylalanine or tryptophan is not found at the CDR3 terminus, so this likely reflects a read error. The chain has TRBV5-5 and TRBJ2-5; possible D gene TRBD1, 5 bases. Per the germline V gene, CDR1 is SGHKS and CDR2 is YYEKEE (reference sequence). The CDR3 loop spans 15 amino acids. The V end lost 2 bases, the J end lost 3 bases, and 14 bases lay between the germline ends. In nucleotides, the CDR3 is TGTGCCAGCAGCTTTATGTGGTCAGGGAAAGAGACCCAGTACCTC. This sequence encodes CASSFMWSGKETQYL.

Details on this clonotype: A much larger clone lies one base from this, so it may be a read error. CDR3 DNA: TGTGCCAGCAGCTTAGTGGGTTCCGCGGAGCTGTTTTTT. Protein sequence: CASSLVGSAELFF. This chain uses TRBV11-3 with TRBJ2-2, with D uncertain. This CDR3 is built from 13 residues. The V end was cut by 1 base, the J end by 10 bases, with 10 bases between. Germline CDR1 SGHNT, CDR2 YENEEA.

V is TRBV20-1 and J is TRBJ1-6; 8 bases match TRBD1. CDR1 and CDR2 (germline): DFQATT, SNEGSKA (reference sequence). CDR3 length: 13 residues. The junction had 11 bases not matched to a gene; V was cut back by 6 bases and J by 13 bases. The CDR3 sequence: CSADRQGSSPLHF. CDR3 in DNA: TGCAGTGCGGACCGACAGGGGAGTTCGCCCCTCCACTTT.

This clonotype occurred many times. This chain joins TRBV11-3 and TRBJ2-7; 8 nucleotides line up with TRBD2. The CDR3 runs to 15 residues. Germline assignment: CDR1 SGHNT and CDR2 YENEEA. J gave up 2 bases and V 4 bases, and 7 bases lay outside the gene matches. The CDR3 loop reads CASSSRAGAAYEQYF. In nucleotides, the CDR3 is TGTGCCAGCAGCTCCCGAGCGGGAGCCGCCTACGAGCAGTACTTC.

Details on this clonotype: Given a much more abundant clone one base away, this may be a read error. The chain's CDR3 is CASSPGSTYQETQSF. For the CDR3, the DNA is TGTGCCAGCAGCCCCGGGAGCACTTACCAAGAGACCCAGTCCTTC. The genes are TRBV12-3 or TRBV12-4 and TRBJ2-5; D is perhaps TRBD2 (6 bases). The CDR3 totals 15 residues.

Many counts were recorded for this clonotype. The rearrangement joins TRBV12-3 or TRBV12-4 to TRBJ2-2; 9 bases are a match to TRBD2. The length of the CDR3 is 16 residues. V lost 5 bases to trimming and J lost 7 bases; unmatched junction nucleotides: 11. The CDR3 sequence: CASSPGASGIGGELFF. The CDR3 bases are TGTGCCAGCAGTCCGGGGGCTAGCGGGATTGGCGGGGAGCTGTTTTTT.

V gene TRBV5-5 combines with J gene TRBJ2-7; maybe TRBD2 (6 bases). CDR1 is SGHKS and CDR2 is YYEKEE in the germline V gene (reference sequence). The CDR3 sequence is 14 residues long. The V end was cut by 5 bases, the J end by 2 bases, with 14 bases between. The CDR3 spells CASSRDFTPYEQYF. In DNA, the CDR3 is TGTGCCAGCAGTCGGGACTTCACCCCCTACGAGCAGTACTTC.

As to this clonotype: Being one base from a much bigger clone, this may be a read error. The rearrangement links TRBV5-6 to TRBJ1-2; tentative D call: TRBD1 (5 bases). V was cut by 3 bases and J by 8 bases, with 20 bases left in between. Germline CDR1 and CDR2: SGHDT and YYEEEE. The CDR3 is 15 amino acids. The DNA for the CDR3 is TGTGCCAGCAGCTCTTCAGGGTCACAGGCGGTCGGCTACACCTTC. It specifies CASSSSGSQAVGYTF.

This clonotype was recorded many times. The chain combines TRBV6-6 with TRBJ2-2, with 9 positions matching TRBD1. Germline values: CDR1 MNHNY, CDR2 SVGAGI (reference sequence). CDR3 length: 20 residues. The trim removed 6 bases at V and 0 bases at J, leaving 17 bases unmatched. DNA of the CDR3: TGTGCCAGCAGCTCACCGGGACAGGGAAAATTTAACGCGAACACCGGGGAGCTGTTTTTT. As protein: CASSSPGQGKFNANTGELFF.

This clonotype was counted ten times or more. The chain links TRBV12-3 or TRBV12-4 to TRBJ1-6, with a tentative D call TRBD1 (6 bases). The CDR3 is made up of 15 amino acids. V was clipped by 5 bases and J by 10 bases, with 18 bases between them. The CDR3 coding sequence is TGTGCCAGCAGTCCGACGATGGGGGGCAACTCACCCCTCCACTTT. Translating it yields CASSPTMGGNSPLHF.

This chain connects TRBV7-3 to TRBJ1-6; D remains unclear. Looked up from germline, CDR1 is SGHTA and CDR2 is FQGTGA. V was trimmed by 6 bases and J by 0 bases, leaving 12 bases between them. This CDR3 comprises 16 residues. The CDR3 nucleotides read TGTGCCAGCAGTCGTAGCGGGAGCTCCTATAATTCACCCCTCCACTTT. Its protein is CASSRSGSSYNSPLHF.